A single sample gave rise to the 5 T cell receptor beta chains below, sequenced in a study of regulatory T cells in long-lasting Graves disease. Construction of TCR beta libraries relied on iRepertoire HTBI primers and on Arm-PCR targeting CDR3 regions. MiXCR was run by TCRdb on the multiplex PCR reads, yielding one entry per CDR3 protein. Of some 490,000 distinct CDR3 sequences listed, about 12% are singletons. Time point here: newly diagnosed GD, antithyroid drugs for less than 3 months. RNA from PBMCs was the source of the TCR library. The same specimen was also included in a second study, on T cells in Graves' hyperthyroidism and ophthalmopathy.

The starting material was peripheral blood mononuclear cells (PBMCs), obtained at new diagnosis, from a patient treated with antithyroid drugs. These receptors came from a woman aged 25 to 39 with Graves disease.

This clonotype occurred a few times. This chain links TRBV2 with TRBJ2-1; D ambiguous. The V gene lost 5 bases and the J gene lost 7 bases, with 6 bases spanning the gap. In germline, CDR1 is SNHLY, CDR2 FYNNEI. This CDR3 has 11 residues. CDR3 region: CASSWKNEQFF. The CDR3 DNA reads TGTGCCAGCAGTTGGAAAAATGAGCAGTTCTTC. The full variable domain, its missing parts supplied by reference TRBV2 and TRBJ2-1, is EPEVTQTPSHQVTQMGQEVILRCVPISNHLYFYWYRQILGQKVEFLVSFYNNEISEKSEIFDDQFSVERPDGSNFTLKIRSTKLEDSAMYFCASSWKNEQFFGPGTRLTVL.

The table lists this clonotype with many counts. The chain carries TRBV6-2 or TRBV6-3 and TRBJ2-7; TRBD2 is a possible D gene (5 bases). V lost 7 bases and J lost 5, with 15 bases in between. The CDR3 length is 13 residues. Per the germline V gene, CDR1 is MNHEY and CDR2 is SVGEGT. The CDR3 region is CASTLEGYHEQYF. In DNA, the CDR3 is TGTGCCAGCACCCTTGAGGGATATCACGAGCAGTACTTC.

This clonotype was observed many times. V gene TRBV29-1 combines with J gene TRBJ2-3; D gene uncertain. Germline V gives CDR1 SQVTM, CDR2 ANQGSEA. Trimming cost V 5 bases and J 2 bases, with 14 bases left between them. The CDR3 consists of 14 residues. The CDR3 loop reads CSVSRSIDTDTQYF. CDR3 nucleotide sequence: TGCAGCGTTAGTCGGTCTATAGACACAGATACGCAGTATTTT.

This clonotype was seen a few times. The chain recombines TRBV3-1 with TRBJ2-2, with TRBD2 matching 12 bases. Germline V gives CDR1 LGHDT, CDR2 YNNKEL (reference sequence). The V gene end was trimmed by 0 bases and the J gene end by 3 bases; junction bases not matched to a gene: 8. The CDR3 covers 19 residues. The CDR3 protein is CASSQDGLAGGPYTGELFF. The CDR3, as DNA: TGTGCCAGCAGCCAAGATGGGCTAGCGGGAGGGCCGTACACCGGGGAGCTGTTTTTT.

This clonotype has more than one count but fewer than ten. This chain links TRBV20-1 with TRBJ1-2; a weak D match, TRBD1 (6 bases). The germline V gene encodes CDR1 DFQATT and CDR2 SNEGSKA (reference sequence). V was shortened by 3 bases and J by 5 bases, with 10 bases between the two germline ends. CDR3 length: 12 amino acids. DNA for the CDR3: TGCAGTGCTAGTACAGGGAGATATGGCTACACCTTC. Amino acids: CSASTGRYGYTF.